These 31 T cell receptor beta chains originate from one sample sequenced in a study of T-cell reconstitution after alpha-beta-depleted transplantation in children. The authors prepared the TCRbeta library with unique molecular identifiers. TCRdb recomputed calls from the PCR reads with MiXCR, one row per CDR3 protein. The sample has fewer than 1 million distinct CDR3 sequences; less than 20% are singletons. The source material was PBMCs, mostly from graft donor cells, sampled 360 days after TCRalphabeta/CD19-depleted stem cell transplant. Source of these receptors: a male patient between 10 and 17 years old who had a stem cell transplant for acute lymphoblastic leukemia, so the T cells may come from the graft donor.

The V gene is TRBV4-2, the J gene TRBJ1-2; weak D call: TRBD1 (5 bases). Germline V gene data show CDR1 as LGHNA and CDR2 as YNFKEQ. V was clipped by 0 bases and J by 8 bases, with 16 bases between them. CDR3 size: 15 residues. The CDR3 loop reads CASSQDRAGEWGYTF. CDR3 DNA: TGTGCCAGCAGCCAAGATCGTGCGGGGGAGTGGGGCTACACCTTC.

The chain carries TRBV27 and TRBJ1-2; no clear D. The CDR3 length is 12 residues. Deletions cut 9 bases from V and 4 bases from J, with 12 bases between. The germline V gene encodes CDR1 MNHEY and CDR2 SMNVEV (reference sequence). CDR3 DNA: TGTGCCAGTTTGTCGTCGGGCTATGGCTACACCTTC. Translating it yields CASLSSGYGYTF.

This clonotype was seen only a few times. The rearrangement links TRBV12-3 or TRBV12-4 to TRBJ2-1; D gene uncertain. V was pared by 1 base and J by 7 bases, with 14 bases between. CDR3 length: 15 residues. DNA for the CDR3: TGTGCCAGCAGTTTAGGGGGAATTCCCAATAATGAGCAGTTCTTC. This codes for CASSLGGIPNNEQFF.

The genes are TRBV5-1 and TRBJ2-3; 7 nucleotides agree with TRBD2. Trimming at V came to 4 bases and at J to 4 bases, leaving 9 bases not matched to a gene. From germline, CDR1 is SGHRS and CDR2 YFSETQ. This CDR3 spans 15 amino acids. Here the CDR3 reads CASSTRTSLPDTQYF. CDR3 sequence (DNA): TGCGCCAGCAGCACCCGGACTAGTCTCCCAGATACGCAGTATTTT.

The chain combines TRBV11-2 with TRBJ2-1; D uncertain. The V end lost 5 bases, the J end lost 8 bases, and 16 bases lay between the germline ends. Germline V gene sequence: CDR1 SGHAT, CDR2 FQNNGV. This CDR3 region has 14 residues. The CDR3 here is CASSPVQPADEQFF. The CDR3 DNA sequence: TGTGCCAGCAGCCCGGTACAGCCGGCCGATGAGCAGTTCTTC.

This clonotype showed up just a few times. CDR3 nucleotides: TGCGCCAGCAGCTTGGGAGACAGGTTTTTTCACCAAGAGACCCAGTACTTC. Amino acids: CASSLGDRFFHQETQYF. The chain combines TRBV5-1 with TRBJ2-5, with D possibly matching TRBD1 (6 bases). From germline, CDR1 is SGHRS and CDR2 YFSETQ. The CDR3 extends over 17 amino acids. The V end was cut by 0 bases, the J end by 0 bases, with 15 bases between.

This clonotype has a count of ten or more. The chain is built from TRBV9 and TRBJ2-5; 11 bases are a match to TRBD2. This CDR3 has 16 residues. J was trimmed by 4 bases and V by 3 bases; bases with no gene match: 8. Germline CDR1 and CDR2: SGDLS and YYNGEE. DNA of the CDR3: TGTGCCAGCAGCGACCTAGCGGGAGGCCCGAGAGAGACCCAGTACTTC. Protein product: CASSDLAGGPRETQYF.

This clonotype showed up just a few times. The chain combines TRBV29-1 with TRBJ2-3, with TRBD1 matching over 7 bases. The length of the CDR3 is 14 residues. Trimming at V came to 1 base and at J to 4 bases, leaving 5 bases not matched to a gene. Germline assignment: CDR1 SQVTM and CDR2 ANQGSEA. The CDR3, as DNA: TGCAGCGTTGAAGTTTACAGGGGCCCAGATACGCAGTATTTT. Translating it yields CSVEVYRGPDTQYF.

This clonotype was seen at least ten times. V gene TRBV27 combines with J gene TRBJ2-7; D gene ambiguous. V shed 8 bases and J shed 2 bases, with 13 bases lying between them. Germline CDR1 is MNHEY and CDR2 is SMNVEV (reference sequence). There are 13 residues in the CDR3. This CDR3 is CASALRSAYEQYF. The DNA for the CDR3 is TGTGCCAGCGCCCTCCGGAGTGCCTACGAGCAGTACTTC.

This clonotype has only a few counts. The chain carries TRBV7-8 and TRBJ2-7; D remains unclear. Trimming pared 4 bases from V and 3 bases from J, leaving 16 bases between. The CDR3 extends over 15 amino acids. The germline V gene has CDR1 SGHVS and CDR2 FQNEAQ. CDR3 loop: CASSSVRRAIYEQYF. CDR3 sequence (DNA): TGTGCCAGCAGCTCCGTACGCCGGGCGATCTACGAGCAGTACTTC.

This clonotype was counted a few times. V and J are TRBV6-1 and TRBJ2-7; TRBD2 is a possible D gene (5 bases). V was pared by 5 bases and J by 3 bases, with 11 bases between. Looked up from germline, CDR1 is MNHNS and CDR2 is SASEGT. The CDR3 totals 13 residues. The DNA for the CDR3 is TGTGCCAGCAGTCAACTAGGTCACTACGAGCAGTACTTC. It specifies CASSQLGHYEQYF.

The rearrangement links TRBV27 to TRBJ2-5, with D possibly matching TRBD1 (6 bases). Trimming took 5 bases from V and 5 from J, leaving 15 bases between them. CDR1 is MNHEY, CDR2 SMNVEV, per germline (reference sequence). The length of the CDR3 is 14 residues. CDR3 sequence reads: CASSGEGEWETQYF. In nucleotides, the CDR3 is TGTGCCAGCAGTGGAGAGGGGGAGTGGGAGACCCAGTACTTC.

The CDR3 here is CASSLPGTRTNEQFF. The CDR3 DNA sequence: TGTGCCAGCAGCTTACCCGGGACTAGGACCAATGAGCAGTTCTTC. This chain links TRBV7-9 with TRBJ2-1; 8 nucleotides match TRBD2. The CDR3 spans 15 residues. Germline V gives CDR1 SEHNR, CDR2 FQNEAQ (reference sequence). The J segment lost 6 bases and the V segment lost 2 bases, leaving 6 bases of the junction unmatched.

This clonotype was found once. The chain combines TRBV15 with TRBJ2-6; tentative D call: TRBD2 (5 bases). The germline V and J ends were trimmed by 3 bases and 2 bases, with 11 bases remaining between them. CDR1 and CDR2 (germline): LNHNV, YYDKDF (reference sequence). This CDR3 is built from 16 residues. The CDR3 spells CATSRISVPGANVLTF. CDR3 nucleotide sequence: TGTGCCACCAGCAGGATTAGCGTCCCTGGGGCCAACGTCCTGACTTTC.

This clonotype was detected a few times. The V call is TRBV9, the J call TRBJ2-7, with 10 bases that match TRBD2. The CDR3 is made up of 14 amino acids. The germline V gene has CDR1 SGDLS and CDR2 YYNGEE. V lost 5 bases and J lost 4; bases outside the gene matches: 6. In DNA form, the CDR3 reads TGTGCCAGCAGTACCCCGGGACTAGCGTACGAGCAGTACTTC. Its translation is CASSTPGLAYEQYF. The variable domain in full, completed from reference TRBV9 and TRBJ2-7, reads DSGVTQTPKHLITATGQRVTLRCSPRSGDLSVYWYQQSLDQGLQFLIQYYNGEERAKGNILERFSAQQFPDLHSELNLSSLELGDSALYFCASSTPGLAYEQYFGPGTRLTVT.

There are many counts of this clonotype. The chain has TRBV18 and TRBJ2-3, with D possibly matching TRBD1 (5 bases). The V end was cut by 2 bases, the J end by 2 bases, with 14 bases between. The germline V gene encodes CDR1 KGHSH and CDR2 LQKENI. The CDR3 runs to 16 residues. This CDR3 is CASSPAWGRLTDTQYF. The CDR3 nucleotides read TGTGCCAGCTCACCAGCATGGGGCCGACTCACAGATACGCAGTATTTT.

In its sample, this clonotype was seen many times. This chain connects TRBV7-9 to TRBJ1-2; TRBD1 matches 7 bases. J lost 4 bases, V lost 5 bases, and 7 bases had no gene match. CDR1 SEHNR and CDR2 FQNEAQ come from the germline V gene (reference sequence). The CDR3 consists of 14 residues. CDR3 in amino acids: CASSPKTGAYGYTF. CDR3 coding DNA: TGTGCCAGCAGCCCAAAAACAGGGGCCTATGGCTACACCTTC.

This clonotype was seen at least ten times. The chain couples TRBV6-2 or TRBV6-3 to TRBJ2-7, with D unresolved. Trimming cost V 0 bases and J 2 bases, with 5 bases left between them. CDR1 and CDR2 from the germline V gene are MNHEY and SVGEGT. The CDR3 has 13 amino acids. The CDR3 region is CASSYSSPYEQYF. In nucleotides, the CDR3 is TGTGCCAGCAGTTACTCTAGCCCCTACGAGCAGTACTTC.

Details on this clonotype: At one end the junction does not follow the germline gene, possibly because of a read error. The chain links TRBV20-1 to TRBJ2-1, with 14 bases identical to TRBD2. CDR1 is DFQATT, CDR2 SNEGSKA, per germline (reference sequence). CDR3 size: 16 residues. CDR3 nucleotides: TGCTGTGCTTATAGACTAGCGGGAGGGCCATCAAATCAGCAGTTCTTC. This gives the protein CCAYRLAGGPSNQQFF.

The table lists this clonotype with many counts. This CDR3 is CASSSAPRGNTIYF. CDR3 nucleotides: TGTGCCAGCAGTTCGGCCCCAAGAGGAAACACCATATATTTT. The chain is built from TRBV27 and TRBJ1-3; D ambiguous. The CDR3 totals 14 residues. The ends were cut back, 4 bases at V and 4 bases at J, with 11 bases in the middle. CDR1 is MNHEY and CDR2 is SMNVEV in the germline V gene (reference sequence).

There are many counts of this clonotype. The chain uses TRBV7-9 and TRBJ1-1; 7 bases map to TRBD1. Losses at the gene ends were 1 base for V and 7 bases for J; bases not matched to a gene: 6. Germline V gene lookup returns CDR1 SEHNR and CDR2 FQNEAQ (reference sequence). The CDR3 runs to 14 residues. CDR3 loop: CASSLGTGHYEAFF. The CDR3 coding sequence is TGTGCCAGCAGCTTAGGGACAGGCCACTATGAAGCTTTCTTT.

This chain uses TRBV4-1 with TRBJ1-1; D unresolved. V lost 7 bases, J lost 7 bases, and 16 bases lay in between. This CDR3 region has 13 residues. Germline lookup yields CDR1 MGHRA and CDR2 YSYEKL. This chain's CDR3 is CASKPPWRLEAFF. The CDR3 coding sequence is TGCGCCAGCAAACCACCATGGAGACTTGAAGCTTTCTTT.

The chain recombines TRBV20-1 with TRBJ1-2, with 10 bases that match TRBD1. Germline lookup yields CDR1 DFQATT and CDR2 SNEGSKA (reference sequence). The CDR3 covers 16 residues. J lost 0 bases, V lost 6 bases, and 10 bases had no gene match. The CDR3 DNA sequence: TGCAGTGCCACTAATTTGGACAGGGGGACTAACTATGGCTACACCTTC. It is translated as CSATNLDRGTNYGYTF.

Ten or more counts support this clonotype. The CDR3 loop reads CASSFVARGPHEQFF. The CDR3 region has the DNA TGTGCCAGCAGCTTCGTGGCCCGGGGTCCACATGAGCAGTTCTTC. The V and J genes are TRBV5-6 and TRBJ2-1, with D possibly being TRBD2 (5 bases). CDR1 and CDR2 from the germline V gene are SGHDT and YYEEEE. The CDR3 contains 15 residues. The V end was cut by 2 bases, the J end by 8 bases, with 17 bases between.

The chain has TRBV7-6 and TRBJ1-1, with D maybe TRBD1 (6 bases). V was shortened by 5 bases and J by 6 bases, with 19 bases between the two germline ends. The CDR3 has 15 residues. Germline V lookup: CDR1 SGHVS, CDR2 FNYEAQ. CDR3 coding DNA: TGTGCCAGCAGCCCCCCCTTCCGGGGGCCCGCTGAAGCTTTCTTT. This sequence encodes CASSPPFRGPAEAFF. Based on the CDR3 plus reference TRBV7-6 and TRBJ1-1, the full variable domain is GAGVSQSPRYKVTKRGQDVALRCDPISGHVSLYWYRQALGQGPEFLTYFNYEAQQDKSGLPNDRFSAERPEGSISTLTIQRTEQRDSAMYRCASSPPFRGPAEAFFGQGTRLTVV.

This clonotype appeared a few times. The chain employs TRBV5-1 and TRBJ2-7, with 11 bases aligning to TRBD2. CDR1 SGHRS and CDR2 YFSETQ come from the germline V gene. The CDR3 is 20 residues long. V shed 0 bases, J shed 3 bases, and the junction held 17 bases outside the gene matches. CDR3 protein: CASSLGPTSGSGWGYYEQYF. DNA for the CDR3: TGCGCCAGCAGCTTGGGTCCCACTAGCGGGAGTGGATGGGGATACTACGAGCAGTACTTC. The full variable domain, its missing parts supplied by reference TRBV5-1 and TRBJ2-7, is KAGVTQTPRYLIKTRGQQVTLSCSPISGHRSVSWYQQTPGQGLQFLFEYFSETQRNKGNFPGRFSGRQFSNSRSEMNVSTLELGDSALYLCASSLGPTSGSGWGYYEQYFGPGTRLTVT.

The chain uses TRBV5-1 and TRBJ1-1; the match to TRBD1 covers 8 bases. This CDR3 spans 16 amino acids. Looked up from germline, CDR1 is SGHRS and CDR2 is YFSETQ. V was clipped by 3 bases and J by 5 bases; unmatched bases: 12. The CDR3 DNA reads TGCGCCAGCAGCTGGAGGACAGGGTATGGGAGGACTGAAGCTTTCTTT. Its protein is CASSWRTGYGRTEAFF.

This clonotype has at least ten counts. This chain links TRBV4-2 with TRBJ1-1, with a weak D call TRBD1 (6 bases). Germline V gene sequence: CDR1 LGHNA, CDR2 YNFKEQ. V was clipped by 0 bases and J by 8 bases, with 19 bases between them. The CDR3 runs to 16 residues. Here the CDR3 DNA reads TGTGCCAGCAGCCAAGAAGAGGGGGGTTTGTCTAGCGAAGCTTTCTTT. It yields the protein CASSQEEGGLSSEAFF.

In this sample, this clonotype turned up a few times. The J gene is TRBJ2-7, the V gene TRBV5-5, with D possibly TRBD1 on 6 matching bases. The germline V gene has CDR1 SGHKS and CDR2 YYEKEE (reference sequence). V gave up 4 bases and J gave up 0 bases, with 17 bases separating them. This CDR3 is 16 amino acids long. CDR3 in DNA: TGTGCCAGCAGCGCACGCGGACAGAAAAACTCCTACGAGCAGTACTTC. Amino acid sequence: CASSARGQKNSYEQYF.

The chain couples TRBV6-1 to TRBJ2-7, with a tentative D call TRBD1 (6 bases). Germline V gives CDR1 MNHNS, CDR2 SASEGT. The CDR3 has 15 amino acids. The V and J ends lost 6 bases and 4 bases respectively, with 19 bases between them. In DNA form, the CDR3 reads TGTGCCAGCAGATCACAGGGTAGGGGTTCTTACGAGCAGTACTTC. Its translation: CASRSQGRGSYEQYF.

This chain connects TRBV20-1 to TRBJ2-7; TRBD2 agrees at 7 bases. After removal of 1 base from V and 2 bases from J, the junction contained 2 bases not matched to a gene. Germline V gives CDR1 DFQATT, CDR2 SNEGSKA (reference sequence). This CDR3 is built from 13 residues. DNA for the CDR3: TGCAGTGCTAGAGGGGAGGGAGCCTACGAGCAGTACTTC. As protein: CSARGEGAYEQYF.